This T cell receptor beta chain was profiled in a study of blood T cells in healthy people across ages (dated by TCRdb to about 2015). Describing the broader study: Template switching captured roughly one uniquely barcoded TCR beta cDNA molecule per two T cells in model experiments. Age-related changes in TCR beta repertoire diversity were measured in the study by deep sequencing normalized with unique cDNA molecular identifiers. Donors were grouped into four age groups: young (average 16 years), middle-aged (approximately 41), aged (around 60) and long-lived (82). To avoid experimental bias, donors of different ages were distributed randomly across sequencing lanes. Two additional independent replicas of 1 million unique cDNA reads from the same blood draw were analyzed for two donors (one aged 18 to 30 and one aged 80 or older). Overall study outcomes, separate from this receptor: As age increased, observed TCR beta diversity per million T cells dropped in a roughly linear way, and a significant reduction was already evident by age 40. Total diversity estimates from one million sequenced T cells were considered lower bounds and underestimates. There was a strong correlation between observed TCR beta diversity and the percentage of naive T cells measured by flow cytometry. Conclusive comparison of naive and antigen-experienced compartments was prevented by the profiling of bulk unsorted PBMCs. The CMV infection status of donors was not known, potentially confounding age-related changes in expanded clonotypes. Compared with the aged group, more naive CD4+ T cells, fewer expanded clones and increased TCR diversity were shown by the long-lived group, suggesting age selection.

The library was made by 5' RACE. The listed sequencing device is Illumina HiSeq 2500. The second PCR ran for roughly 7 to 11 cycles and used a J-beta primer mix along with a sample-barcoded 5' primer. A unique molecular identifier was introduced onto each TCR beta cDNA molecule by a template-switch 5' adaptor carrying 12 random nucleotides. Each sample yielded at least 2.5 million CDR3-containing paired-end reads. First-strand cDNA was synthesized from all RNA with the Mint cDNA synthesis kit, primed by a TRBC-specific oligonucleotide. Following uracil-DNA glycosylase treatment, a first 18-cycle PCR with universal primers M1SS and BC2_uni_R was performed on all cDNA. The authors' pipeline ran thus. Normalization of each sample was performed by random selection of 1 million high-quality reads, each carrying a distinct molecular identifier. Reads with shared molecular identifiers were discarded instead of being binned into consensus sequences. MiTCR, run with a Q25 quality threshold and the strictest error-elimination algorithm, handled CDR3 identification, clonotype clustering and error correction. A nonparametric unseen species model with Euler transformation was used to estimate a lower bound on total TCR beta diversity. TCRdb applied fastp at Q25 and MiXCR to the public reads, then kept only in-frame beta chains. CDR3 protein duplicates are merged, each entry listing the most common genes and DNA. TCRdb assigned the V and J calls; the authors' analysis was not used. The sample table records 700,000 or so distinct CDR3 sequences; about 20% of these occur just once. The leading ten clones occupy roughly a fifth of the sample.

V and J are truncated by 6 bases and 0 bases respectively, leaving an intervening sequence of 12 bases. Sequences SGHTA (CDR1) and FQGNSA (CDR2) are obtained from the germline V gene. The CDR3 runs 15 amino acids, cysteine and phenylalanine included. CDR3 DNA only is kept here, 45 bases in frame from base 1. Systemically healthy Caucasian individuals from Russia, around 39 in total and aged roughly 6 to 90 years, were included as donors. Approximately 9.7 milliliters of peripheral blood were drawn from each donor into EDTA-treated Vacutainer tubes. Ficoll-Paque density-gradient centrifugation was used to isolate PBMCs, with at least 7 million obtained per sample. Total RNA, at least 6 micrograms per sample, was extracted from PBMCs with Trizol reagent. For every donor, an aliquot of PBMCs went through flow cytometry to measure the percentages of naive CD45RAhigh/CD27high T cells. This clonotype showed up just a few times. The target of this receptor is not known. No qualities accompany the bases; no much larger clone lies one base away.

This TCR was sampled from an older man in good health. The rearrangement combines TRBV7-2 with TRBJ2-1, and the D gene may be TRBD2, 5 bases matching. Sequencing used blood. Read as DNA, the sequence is TGTGCCAGCAGTAAGGACTCCGGCTCCTACAATGAGCAGTTCTTC. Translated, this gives CASSKDSGSYNEQFF.